These 25 T cell receptor beta chains came from one sample sequenced in a study of PD-1 blockade in classical Hodgkin lymphoma. The sample's time point: cycle 4 day 1 (C4D1), after less than 7 weeks of nivolumab. After autologous stem cell transplantation all patients relapsed, and prior brentuximab vedotin exposure differed between cohorts. Magnetic negative selection was used to purify CD4+ T cells from thawed PBMCs. Data came from immunoSEQ multiplex PCR; TCRdb stores just in-frame clones and leaves some out. The sample holds 10,000 to 15,000 clones, about nine tenths seen once. Sequences were derived from CD4+ T cells from blood, sampled before the fourth cycle of nivolumab. Receptor source: a human donor with classical Hodgkin lymphoma.

V usage is TRBV9 and J usage is TRBJ1-2; D is possibly TRBD1 (5 bases). This CDR3 has 16 amino acids. V was trimmed by 2 bases and J by 1 base, leaving 15 bases between them. Per germline, CDR1 SGDLS and CDR2 YYNGEE. This CDR3 is CASSVGQGGINYGYTF. The CDR3 coding sequence is TGTGCCAGCAGCGTTGGGCAGGGCGGGATTAACTATGGCTACACCTTC.

J is TRBJ2-2 and V is TRBV4-2, with D perhaps TRBD1 or TRBD2 (5 bases each). V lost 4 bases, J lost 1 base, and 13 bases lay in between. Germline loops: CDR1 LGHNA, CDR2 YNFKEQ. The CDR3 runs to 16 residues. The CDR3 coding sequence is TGTGCCAGCAGCCCTAGGGGTGGGAGGAACACCGGGGAGCTGTTTTTT. It specifies CASSPRGGRNTGELFF.

V is TRBV6-6 and J is TRBJ2-7; 7 nucleotides align to TRBD2. Looked up from germline, CDR1 is MNHNY and CDR2 is SVGAGI (reference sequence). The V and J ends lost 2 bases and 1 base, in that order; junction bases with no gene match: 2. This CDR3 is 14 amino acids long. In DNA form, the CDR3 reads TGTGCCAGCAGTTACAACGGGGGGTCCTACGAGCAGTACTTC. Translation: CASSYNGGSYEQYF.

The rearrangement links TRBV11-2 to TRBJ1-2; TRBD1 is a possible D gene (5 bases). CDR3 size: 15 residues. The ends were cut back, 5 bases at V and 4 bases at J, with 17 bases in the middle. The germline V gene has CDR1 SGHAT and CDR2 FQNNGV. The CDR3 reads CASSLPGPISYGYTF. Written as DNA, the CDR3 is TGTGCCAGCAGCCTCCCGGGACCGATTTCCTATGGCTACACCTTC.

The genes are TRBV7-5 and TRBJ1-1. TRBV7-5 represents a pseudogene. The CDR3 is 18 amino acids. The CDR3 DNA reads as TGTGTCAGAAGCTTAGTCGGCGATGGGGGTGGTCCGAACACTGAAGCTTTCTTT. Its protein product is CVRSLVGDGGGPNTEAFF.

By sample fraction, this clone is medium-sized (0.01 to 0.1%). The J gene is TRBJ1-5, the V gene TRBV4-1; 7 bases are shared with TRBD1. CDR1 MGHRA and CDR2 YSYEKL come from the germline V gene. With 2 bases clipped from V and 0 bases from J, the junction kept 10 bases outside the gene matches. The CDR3 is 18 residues long. DNA for the CDR3: TGCGCCAGCAGCCAAAGGACAGGTGAAGGATATAGCAATCAGCCCCAGCATTTT. This encodes CASSQRTGEGYSNQPQHF.

The chain links TRBV7-2 to TRBJ2-5; tentatively, D is TRBD2 (6 bases). In germline, CDR1 is SGHTA, CDR2 FQGNSA. The CDR3 loop spans 15 amino acids. V was trimmed by 4 bases and J by 5 bases, leaving 17 bases between them. The CDR3 reads CASSWGPTGGETQYF. The CDR3 nucleotides are TGTGCCAGCAGCTGGGGACCGACCGGAGGGGAGACCCAGTACTTC.

The rearrangement uses TRBV2 and TRBJ1-1; 7 nucleotides match TRBD1. Trimming took 9 bases from V and 1 from J; bases not matched to a gene: 5. The CDR3 is 13 residues long. The germline V gene encodes CDR1 SNHLY and CDR2 FYNNEI. CDR3 DNA: TGTGCCAGGCTCCGGGACAGGAACACTGAAGCTTTCTTT. This sequence encodes CARLRDRNTEAFF.

The gene calls are TRBV5-1 and TRBJ1-6, with D possibly TRBD1 on 5 matching bases. The CDR3 runs 18 residues. Trimming stripped 0 bases from V and 3 bases from J, with 16 bases between. Germline V lookup: CDR1 SGHRS, CDR2 YFSETQ. This chain's CDR3 is CASSLESGSLGYNSPLHF. The CDR3 nucleotides are TGCGCCAGCAGCTTGGAGTCAGGGTCTCTGGGCTATAATTCACCCCTCCACTTT.

V is TRBV10-3 and J is TRBJ2-6, with TRBD1 identical over 9 bases. This CDR3 comprises 18 residues. The germline V gene has CDR1 ENHRY and CDR2 SYGVKD. Germline trimming cut 9 bases from V and 1 base from J; bases unmatched to any gene: 13. The chain's CDR3 is CAIRPGQGGFSGANVLTF. The CDR3 DNA reads TGTGCCATTCGACCGGGACAGGGAGGGTTTTCTGGGGCCAACGTCCTGACTTTC.

Comment on this clone: The sample has other DNA sequences that encode this CDR3 too. The rearrangement uses TRBV5-1 and TRBJ2-5; tentatively, D is TRBD1 or TRBD2 (5 bases each). Trimming took off 0 bases at V and 2 bases at J, with 5 bases between the two ends. In germline, CDR1 is SGHRS, CDR2 YFSETQ. The CDR3 has 13 residues. This chain's CDR3 is CASSLGGQETQYF. DNA for the CDR3: TGCGCCAGCAGCTTGGGGGGGCAAGAGACCCAGTACTTC. Variable domain in full (rest from reference TRBV5-1 and TRBJ2-5): KAGVTQTPRYLIKTRGQQVTLSCSPISGHRSVSWYQQTPGQGLQFLFEYFSETQRNKGNFPGRFSGRQFSNSRSEMNVSTLELGDSALYLCASSLGGQETQYFGPGTRLLVL.

The rearrangement joins TRBV7-3 to TRBJ2-3; D is unclear. The CDR3 has 16 amino acids. Germline V gene sequence: CDR1 SGHTA, CDR2 FQGTGA. The germline V and J ends were trimmed by 5 bases and 2 bases, with 17 bases remaining between them. The CDR3 protein is CASSRAPSWATDTQYF. The CDR3 region has the DNA TGTGCCAGCAGCCGCGCGCCCAGCTGGGCCACAGATACGCAGTATTTT.

The chain couples TRBV21-1 to TRBJ2-2; the table names TRBD2, a call not compared with the DNA. TRBV21-1 is a recognized pseudogene. The CDR3 has 14 amino acids. For the CDR3, the DNA is TGTGCCAGCAGGTACCTGAGGCACACCGGGGAGCTGTTTTTT. This translates into CASRYLRHTGELFF.

This chain links TRBV5-8 with TRBJ1-6; tentatively, D is TRBD1 (5 bases). Trimming left V 1 base short and J 5 bases short, with 10 bases between. CDR1 and CDR2 (germline): SGHTS, YDEGEE. This CDR3 is built from 15 residues. DNA of the CDR3: TGTGCCAGCAGCTTGCTTACAGGAGATAATTCACCCCTCCACTTT. Its translation: CASSLLTGDNSPLHF.

V and J are TRBV6-5 and TRBJ1-1, with D perhaps matching TRBD1 (6 bases). The germline V gene has CDR1 MNHEY and CDR2 SVGAGI. The CDR3 spans 15 residues. V lost 0 bases, J lost 3 bases, and 11 bases lay in between. CDR3 region: CASSYSGGGDTEAFF. CDR3 nucleotide sequence: TGTGCCAGCAGTTACTCGGGGGGCGGGGACACTGAAGCTTTCTTT.

The V call is TRBV5-1, the J call TRBJ2-2; D may be TRBD1 (6 bases). V lost 9 bases and J lost 5, with 20 bases in between. Germline V gene data show CDR1 as SGHRS and CDR2 as YFSETQ. The CDR3 is made up of 15 amino acids. In nucleotides, the CDR3 is TGCGCCACCTCAATCCAGGGGTCGGGAACCGGGGAGCTGTTTTTT. Translated: CATSIQGSGTGELFF.

The chain uses TRBV4-2 and TRBJ1-2, with 7 bases that match TRBD1. The J segment lost 7 bases and the V segment lost 0 bases, leaving 8 bases of the junction unmatched. Germline loops: CDR1 LGHNA, CDR2 YNFKEQ. This CDR3 contains 15 residues. CDR3 bases: TGTGCCAGCAGCCAAGATCGACAGGGAGTAGGTGGCTACACCTTC. This encodes CASSQDRQGVGGYTF.

The V call is TRBV5-5, the J call TRBJ2-1, with 9 nucleotides matching TRBD1. Germline V gene lookup returns CDR1 SGHKS and CDR2 YYEKEE (reference sequence). With V trimmed by 3 bases and J by 9 bases, 10 bases remained unmatched. The CDR3 loop spans 15 amino acids. The CDR3: CASSSLNTGGSEQFF. CDR3 DNA: TGTGCCAGCAGCTCACTTAACACAGGGGGCAGTGAGCAGTTCTTC.

This chain uses TRBV21-1 with TRBJ2-7; the DNA was not compared with TRBD2, the D call given in the table. TRBV21-1 is flagged as a pseudogene. CDR3 length: 13 residues. The CDR3 loop is CARKDELAYEQYF. CDR3 DNA: TGTGCCAGGAAAGACGAACTAGCGTACGAGCAGTACTTC.

The chain uses TRBV6-1 and TRBJ2-1; possibly TRBD2 for D (5 bases). The CDR3 sequence is 16 residues long. V lost 4 bases and J lost 3, with 16 bases in between. Per the germline V gene, CDR1 is MNHNS and CDR2 is SASEGT. Written as DNA, the CDR3 is TGTGCCAGCAGTGGGGAGCTCGCTGAAAGCTACAATGAGCAGTTCTTC. Translating gives CASSGELAESYNEQFF.

The chain employs TRBV5-1 and TRBJ2-5; D may be TRBD1 (5 bases). CDR3 length: 14 residues. Looked up from germline, CDR1 is SGHRS and CDR2 is YFSETQ. V dropped 0 bases and J dropped 5 bases, with 11 bases sitting between them. The CDR3 DNA reads as TGCGCCAGCAGCTTGGCCAGGGTGGGGGAGACCCAGTACTTC. This translates into CASSLARVGETQYF.

This clone showed up just once. V and J are TRBV10-3 and TRBJ2-5, with 8 bases lining up with TRBD1. With V trimmed by 8 bases and J by 5 bases, 7 bases remained unmatched. The CDR3 has 13 amino acids. CDR1 and CDR2 (germline): ENHRY, SYGVKD. The CDR3 spells CAIGQGAAETQYF. CDR3 DNA sequence: TGTGCCATCGGGCAGGGGGCAGCGGAGACCCAGTACTTC.

The chain recombines TRBV2 with TRBJ2-5; TRBD1 matches at 10 bases. Gene TRBJ2-7 matches the end of the DNA better, so the J call may be wrong. The CDR3 has 13 amino acids. Per germline, CDR1 SNHLY and CDR2 FYNNEI. The CDR3 coding sequence is TGTGCCAGCAGCCGGGACAGGGGCCACGAGCAGTACTTC. Its protein product is CASSRDRGHEQYF.

Of note for this clone: Other DNA sequences in this sample translate to the same CDR3. The chain has TRBV5-1 and TRBJ2-2, with 8 bases fitting TRBD2. J was trimmed by 1 base and V by 4 bases; bases with no gene match: 6. This CDR3 has 16 amino acids. Germline V gene lookup returns CDR1 SGHRS and CDR2 YFSETQ. CDR3 sequence: CASSLTGGRNTGELFF. DNA for the CDR3: TGCGCCAGCAGCCTTACGGGAGGGCGGAACACCGGGGAGCTGTTTTTT.

The rearrangement links TRBV4-1 to TRBJ2-5; D not resolved. The CDR3 covers 15 residues. V lost 2 bases and J lost 2, with 12 bases in between. The V gene's germline CDR1 is MGHRA and CDR2 YSYEKL. CDR3 sequence: CASSQQVVQQETQYF. The CDR3 nucleotides read TGCGCCAGCAGCCAACAAGTGGTCCAGCAAGAGACCCAGTACTTC.